The present TCR beta chain was sequenced within a study of blood T cell repertoires in COVID-19. Background on the study: Whether acute or convalescent, the COVID-19 samples came from the United States, Italy and Spain. T cells, B-cell-depleted T cells, or PBMCs supplied cDNA or gDNA.

This CDR3 has 15 amino acids. Germline V gives CDR1 SNHLY, CDR2 FYNNEI. V lost 5 bases and J lost 5; bases outside the gene matches: 8. Using immunoSEQ multiplex PCR, the repertoire was profiled, and TCRdb retains in-frame clones only, with some absent. Among around 250,000 clones listed, approximately 83% were seen once. This clone has only one observation. The V and J genes are TRBV2 and TRBJ2-2; 7 bases agree with TRBD1. This sequence was found in a man in his thirties or forties who had recovered from COVID-19. Sample: peripheral blood. This CDR3 is CASSPGTARTGELFF. For the CDR3, the DNA is TGTGCCAGCAGTCCCGGGACAGCGCGAACCGGGGAGCTGTTTTTT.